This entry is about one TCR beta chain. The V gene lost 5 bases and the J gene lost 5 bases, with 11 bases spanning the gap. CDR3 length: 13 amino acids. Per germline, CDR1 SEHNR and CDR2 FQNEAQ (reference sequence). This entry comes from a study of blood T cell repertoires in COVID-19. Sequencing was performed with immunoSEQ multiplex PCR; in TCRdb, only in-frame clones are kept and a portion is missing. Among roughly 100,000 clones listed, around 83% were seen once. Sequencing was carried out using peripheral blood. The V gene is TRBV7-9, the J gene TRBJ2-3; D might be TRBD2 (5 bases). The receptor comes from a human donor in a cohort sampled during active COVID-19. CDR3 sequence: CASSLGEIDTQYF. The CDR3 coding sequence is TGTGCCAGCAGCCTCGGGGAGATAGATACGCAGTATTTT.